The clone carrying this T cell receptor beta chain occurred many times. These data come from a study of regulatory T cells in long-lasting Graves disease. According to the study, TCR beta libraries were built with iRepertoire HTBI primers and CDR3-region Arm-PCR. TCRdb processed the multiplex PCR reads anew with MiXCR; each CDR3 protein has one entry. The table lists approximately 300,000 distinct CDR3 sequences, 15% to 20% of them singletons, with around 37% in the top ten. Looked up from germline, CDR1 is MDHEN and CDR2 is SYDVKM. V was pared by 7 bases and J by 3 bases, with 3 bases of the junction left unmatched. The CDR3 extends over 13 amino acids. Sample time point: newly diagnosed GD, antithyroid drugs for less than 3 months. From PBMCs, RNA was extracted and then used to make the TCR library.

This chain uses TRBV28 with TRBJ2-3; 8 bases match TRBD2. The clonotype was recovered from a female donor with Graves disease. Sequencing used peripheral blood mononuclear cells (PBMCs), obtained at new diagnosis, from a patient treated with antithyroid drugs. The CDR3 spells CASTGGRTDTQYF. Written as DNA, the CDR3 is TGTGCCAGCACTGGCGGGAGGACAGATACGCAGTATTTT. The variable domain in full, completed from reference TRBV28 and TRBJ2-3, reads DVKVTQSSRYLVKRTGEKVFLECVQDMDHENMFWYRQDPGLGLRLIYFSYDVKMKEKGDIPEGYSVSREKKERFSLILESASTNQTSMYLCASTGGRTDTQYFGPGTRLTVL.